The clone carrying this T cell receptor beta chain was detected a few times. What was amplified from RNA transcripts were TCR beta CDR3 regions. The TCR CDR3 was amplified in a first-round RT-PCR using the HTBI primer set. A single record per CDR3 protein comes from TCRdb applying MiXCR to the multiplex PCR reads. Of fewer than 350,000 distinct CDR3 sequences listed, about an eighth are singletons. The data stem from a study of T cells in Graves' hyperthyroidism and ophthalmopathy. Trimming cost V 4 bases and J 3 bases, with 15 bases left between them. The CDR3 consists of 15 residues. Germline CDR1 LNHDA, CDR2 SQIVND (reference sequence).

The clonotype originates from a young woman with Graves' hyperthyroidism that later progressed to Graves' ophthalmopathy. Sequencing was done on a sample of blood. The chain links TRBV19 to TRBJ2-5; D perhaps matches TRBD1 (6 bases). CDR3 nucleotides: TGTGCCAGTAGTACCCCGACAGGCCGGGAAGAGACCCAGTACTTC. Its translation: CASSTPTGREETQYF.